The source of this T cell receptor beta chain is a study of cytomegalovirus exposure and HLA in healthy donors. From germline, CDR1 is MNHEY and CDR2 SVGAGI. The CDR3 is 11 amino acids. Donors counted as nominally healthy when sampled, yet unrecorded immune exposures were likely. The study's findings and limits: Association of 15,000 to 20,000 TCR beta sequences with HLA alleles was found at 0.05 false discovery rate in a later analysis. With further analysis later on, most CMV-associated TCR beta chains appeared HLA-restricted. Roughly uniform depth of sequencing across donors was assumed in presence/absence analyses.

PCR used 60 Vbeta primers and 13 Jbeta primers. Repertoires were generated with immunoSEQ multiplex PCR, while TCRdb's copy carries only in-frame clones and drops some. The sample has around 130,000 clones; approximately 78% are singletons. Regarding this clone: Its cognate antigen is unknown. Germline is not matched at one junction end, which may reflect a read error. Other DNA sequences in the sample encode the same CDR3.

This TCR came from a woman aged 40 to 50 in good health and CMV-seropositive. Sequenced: PBMCs. This rearrangement joins TRBV6-5 to TRBJ2-7; no clear D. Written as DNA, the CDR3 is TGTGCCAGCAGTCACTCCTACGAGCAGTACTTC. As protein: CASSHSYEQYF.